This T cell receptor beta chain was identified during a study of CD8 T cells in Susac syndrome. The CDR3 consists of 12 residues. Germline V gene data show CDR1 as SEHNR and CDR2 as FQNEAQ (reference sequence). V was pared by 8 bases and J by 1 base, with 8 bases between. Random-hexamer reverse transcription was applied to roughly 0.45 to 1 ug RNA. A single record per CDR3 protein comes from TCRdb applying MiXCR to the immunoSEQ multiplex PCR reads. Of about 180,000 distinct CDR3 sequences in the sample, 94% are singletons; the top ten hold 0.12%. Source material: CD4+ T cells from PBMCs. The J gene is TRBJ2-5, the V gene TRBV7-9, with D unresolved. The source is a human donor with Susac syndrome. The CDR3 here is CASCRVQETQYF. CDR3 coding DNA: TGTGCCAGCTGTAGGGTCCAAGAGACCCAGTACTTC. The whole variable domain, remainder taken from reference TRBV7-9 and TRBJ2-5, is DTGVSQNPRHKITKRGQNVTFRCDPISEHNRLYWYRQTLGQGPEFLTYFQNEAQLEKSRLLSDRFSAERPKGSFSTLEIQRTEQGDSAMYLCASCRVQETQYFGPGTRLLVL.